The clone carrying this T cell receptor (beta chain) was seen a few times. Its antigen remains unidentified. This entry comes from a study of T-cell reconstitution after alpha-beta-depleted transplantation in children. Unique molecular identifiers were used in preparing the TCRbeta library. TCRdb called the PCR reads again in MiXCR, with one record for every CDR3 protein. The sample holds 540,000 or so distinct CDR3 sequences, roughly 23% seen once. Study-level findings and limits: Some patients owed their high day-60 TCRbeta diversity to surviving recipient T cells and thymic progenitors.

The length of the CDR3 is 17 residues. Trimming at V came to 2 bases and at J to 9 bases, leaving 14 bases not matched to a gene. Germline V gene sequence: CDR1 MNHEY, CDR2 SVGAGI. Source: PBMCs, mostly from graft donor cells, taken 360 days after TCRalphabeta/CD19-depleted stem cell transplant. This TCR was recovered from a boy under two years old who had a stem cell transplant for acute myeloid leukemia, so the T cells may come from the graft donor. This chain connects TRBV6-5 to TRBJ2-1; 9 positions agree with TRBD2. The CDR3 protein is CASSYTGGGALFGEQFF. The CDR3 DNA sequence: TGTGCCAGCAGTTACACAGGCGGGGGGGCATTATTTGGTGAGCAGTTCTTC.